Sequencing of this T cell receptor (beta chain) was carried out in a study of T cells after posttransplantation cyclophosphamide. TCRdb's copy holds only in-frame clones and misses some; the assay was immunoSEQ multiplex PCR. The table records about 16,000 clones, less than 95% of them present only once. The naive gate required viable CD3+CD4+ or CD3+CD8+ cells with CCR7+CD45RA+CD45RO-CD95-CD27+CD28+ phenotype. The TCR was taken from a woman in her 50s in good health and a related stem cell transplant donor. Material: naive CD4+ T cells sorted from blood.

CDR3 residues: CASSLGQAGEQYF. The DNA of the CDR3 is TGCGCCAGCAGCCTTGGACAGGCGGGCGAGCAGTACTTC. The chain links TRBV5-1 to TRBJ2-7; TRBD1 matches 7 bases. The CDR3 totals 13 residues. The trim removed 4 bases at V and 6 bases at J, leaving 7 bases unmatched. CDR1 SGHRS and CDR2 YFSETQ come from the germline V gene.